The rows below give T cell receptor beta chains drawn from one sample of a study of identical twins. TCRdb reprocessed the 5' RACE reads via MiXCR and lists one record per CDR3 protein. The profile shows some 660,000 distinct CDR3 sequences, around 8.3% of them singletons. The same specimen was also included in a second study, on yellow fever vaccine responses in identical twins.

The sequenced material came from PBMCs. These receptors were obtained from a woman aged 18-35 years in good health. CDR3s include the opening cysteine and the closing phenylalanine or tryptophan. The D gene is left open where the match is weak. Clone sizes are given selectively: once, few, many, or a class where the clone is expanded.

D gene	V gene	clone size	J gene	CDR3 DNA	CDR3 protein
-	TRBV4-1	few	TRBJ2-7	TGCGCCAGCAGACAGCCTGGCAGTTCCTACGAGCAGTACTTC	CASRQPGSSYEQYF
-	TRBV7-2	few	TRBJ2-1	TGTGCCAGCAGCCCCCGGGCAGGGGCAAATGAGCAGTTCTTC	CASSPRAGANEQFF
TRBD2	TRBV2	-	TRBJ2-3	TGTGCCATGCTAGCGGGAGCTCACACAGATACGCAGTATTTT	CAMLAGAHTDTQYF
-	TRBV7-3	many	TRBJ2-2	TGTGCCAGCAGCTTAACTCGGGGGAACACCGGGGAGCTGTTTTTT	CASSLTRGNTGELFF
-	TRBV19	few	TRBJ1-5	TGTGCCAGTAGTGGGACACTCAATCAGCCCCAGCATTTT	CASSGTLNQPQHF
TRBD2	TRBV25-1	many	TRBJ2-1	TGTGCCAGCAGTGAGATAGGAGCTAGCGGGGGGAACAATGAGCAGTTCTTC	CASSEIGASGGNNEQFF
TRBD2	TRBV27	many	TRBJ2-1	TGTGCCAGCAGTCAGACGTCGGGACTAGCGTCGTTCTTC	CASSQTSGLASFF
TRBD2	TRBV20-1	-	TRBJ2-1	TGCAGTGCTAGTAGTGTATTAGCGGGGGACTACAATGAGCAGTTCTTC	CSASSVLAGDYNEQFF
-	TRBV12-3/TRBV12-4	many	TRBJ1-1	TGTGCCAGCAGTTTCGGGGACACTGAAGCTTTCTTT	CASSFGDTEAFF
-	TRBV11-2	-	TRBJ2-3	TGTGCCAGCAGCCGCGAGACAGGAAACTTTATGGGGGATACGCAGTATTTT	CASSRETGNFMGDTQYF
-	TRBV29-1	-	TRBJ2-3	TGCAGCGTTGCAAGTTTGGGGGATACGCAGTATTTT	CSVASLGDTQYF
-	TRBV29-1	few	TRBJ2-3	TGCAGCGTTGAGCGGGGAGAGGAAGATACGCAGTATTTT	CSVERGEEDTQYF
-	TRBV5-6	-	TRBJ2-7	TGTGCCAGCAGCTCCGATTTCCCCTACGAGCAGTACTTC	CASSSDFPYEQYF
-	TRBV9	-	TRBJ2-7	TGTGCCAGCAGCGTAGATGGCCAGCCCTACGAGCAGTACTTC	CASSVDGQPYEQYF
TRBD1	TRBV5-1	many	TRBJ2-1	TGCGCCAGCAGCACGGGTGGGACAGGGACCCTAAATGAGCAGTTCTTC	CASSTGGTGTLNEQFF
-	TRBV7-2	-	TRBJ1-1	TGTGCCAGCAGCAAGGTACAGAGGAACACTGAAGCTTTCTTT	CASSKVQRNTEAFF
TRBD2	TRBV27	-	TRBJ2-1	TGTGCCAGCAGACTAGCGGGGTCCGCCTACAATGAGCAGTTCTTC	CASRLAGSAYNEQFF